The source of this T cell receptor (beta chain) is a study of tumour-infiltrating T cells in Burkitt lymphoma. Study background: This cohort included all epidemiological subtypes of Burkitt lymphoma. Survival, overall and progression-free, tracked with productive clonality. Broader study findings: Several public clonotypes were shared across many Burkitt lymphoma patients.

Measured with immunoSEQ multiplex PCR; TCRdb has only the in-frame clones, and not every one. This sample carries 4,500 to 5,000 clones, about 13% of them seen once, and the ten largest clones take about a quarter. The CDR3 contains 14 residues. With V trimmed by 5 bases and J by 2 bases, 6 bases remained unmatched. CDR1 and CDR2 from the germline V gene are SGDLS and YYNGEE. This clone appeared a few times. Its specificity is unknown. Sequencing was carried out using tumor tissue. This receptor was obtained from a human donor with Burkitt lymphoma. The gene calls are TRBV9 and TRBJ2-5, with 7 bases that match TRBD1. CDR3 nucleotides: TGTGCCAGCAGTTACCGGGACAGTCAAGAGACCCAGTACTTC. Residues: CASSYRDSQETQYF.